The clone carrying this T cell receptor (beta chain) was observed a few times. The entry originates in a study of T-cell memory formation after mild COVID-19. TCRdb ran MiXCR on the 5' RACE reads and lists one entry per CDR3 protein. This sample has hundreds of thousands of distinct CDR3 sequences, with approximately 24% found just once. Per the germline V gene, CDR1 is MNHNY and CDR2 is SVGAGI (reference sequence). This CDR3 region has 14 residues. With 5 bases clipped from V and 7 bases from J, the junction kept 8 bases outside the gene matches. This TCR came from an adult woman who had mild COVID-19 (a few samples of this study predate the infection). Cell type and time point are not known. The chain carries TRBV6-6 and TRBJ1-2, with 9 bases aligning to TRBD1. The source material was PBMCs or a T cell subset sorted from them (not recorded which). The CDR3 is CASSVRGTGLGYTF. The CDR3 DNA is TGTGCCAGCAGTGTACGTGGGACAGGGCTTGGCTACACCTTC.